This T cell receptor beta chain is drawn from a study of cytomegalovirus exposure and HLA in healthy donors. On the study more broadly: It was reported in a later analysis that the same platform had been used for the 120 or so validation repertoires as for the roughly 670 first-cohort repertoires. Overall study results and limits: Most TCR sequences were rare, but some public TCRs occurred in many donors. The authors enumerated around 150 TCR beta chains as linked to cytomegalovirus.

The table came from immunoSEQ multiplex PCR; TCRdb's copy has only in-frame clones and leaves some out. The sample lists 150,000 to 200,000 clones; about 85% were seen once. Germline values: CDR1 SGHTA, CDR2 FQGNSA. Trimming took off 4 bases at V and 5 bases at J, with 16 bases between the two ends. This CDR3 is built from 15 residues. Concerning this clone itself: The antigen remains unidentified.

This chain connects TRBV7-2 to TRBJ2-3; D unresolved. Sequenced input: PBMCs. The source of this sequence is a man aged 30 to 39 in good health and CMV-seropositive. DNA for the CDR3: TGTGCCAGCAGCTCCCAGACCGGTTCGGGAGATACGCAGTATTTT. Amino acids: CASSSQTGSGDTQYF.